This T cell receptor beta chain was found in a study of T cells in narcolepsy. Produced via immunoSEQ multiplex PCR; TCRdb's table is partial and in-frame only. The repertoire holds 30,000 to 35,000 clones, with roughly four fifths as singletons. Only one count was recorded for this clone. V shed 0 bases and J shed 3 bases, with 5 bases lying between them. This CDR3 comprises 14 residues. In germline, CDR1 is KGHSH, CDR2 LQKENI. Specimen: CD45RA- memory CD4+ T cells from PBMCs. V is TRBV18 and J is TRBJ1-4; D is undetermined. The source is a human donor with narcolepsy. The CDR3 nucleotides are TGTGCCAGCTCACCACCTTTGGCTAATGAAAAACTGTTTTTT. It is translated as CASSPPLANEKLFF.